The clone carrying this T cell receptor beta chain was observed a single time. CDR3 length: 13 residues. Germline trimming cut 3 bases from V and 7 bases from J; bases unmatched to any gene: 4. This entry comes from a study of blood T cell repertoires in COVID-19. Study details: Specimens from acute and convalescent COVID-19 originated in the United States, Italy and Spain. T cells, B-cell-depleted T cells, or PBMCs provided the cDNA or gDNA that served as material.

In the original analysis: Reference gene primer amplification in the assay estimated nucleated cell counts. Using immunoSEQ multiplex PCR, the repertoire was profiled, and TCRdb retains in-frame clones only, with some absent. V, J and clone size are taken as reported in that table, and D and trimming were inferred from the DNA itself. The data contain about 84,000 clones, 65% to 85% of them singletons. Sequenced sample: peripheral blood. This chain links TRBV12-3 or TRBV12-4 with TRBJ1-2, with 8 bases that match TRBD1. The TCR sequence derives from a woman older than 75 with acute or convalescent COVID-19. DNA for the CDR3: TGTGCCAGCAGTTTCCTGGACAGGGCTGGCTACACCTTC. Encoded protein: CASSFLDRAGYTF.